This is a list of T cell receptor beta chains from one sample in a study of shared clonotypes between healthy human individuals. Profiled with immunoSEQ multiplex PCR; TCRdb holds only in-frame clones, not every one. The sample contains more than 2,000,000 clones, just over 90% of which appear only once. The sequenced sample was naive CD4+ T cells from PBMCs. The receptors stem from a man aged 18 to 35 in good health. Some clones in this sample may be carry-over from other donors' samples. The CDR3 runs from the conserved cysteine through the conserved F or W. The D gene is left open where the match is weak. Clone size is given for some rows only: seen once, a few or many times, or a class if the clone is expanded.

V: TRBV9
D: -
J: TRBJ1-2
size: -
DNA: TGTGCCAGCAGCCCCCAGGCAGGGCACGGCTATGGCTACACCTTC
CDR3: CASSPQAGHGYGYTF

V: TRBV28
D: -
J: TRBJ2-5
size: once
DNA: TGTGCCAGCAGTTCGATGAGAACAGACCCTTCCAGAGAGACCCAGTACTTC
CDR3: CASSSMRTDPSRETQYF

V: TRBV6-6
D: -
J: TRBJ1-5
size: -
DNA: TGTGCCAGCAGCGACGTCGGGACCGTTAATCAGCCCCAGCATTTT
CDR3: CASSDVGTVNQPQHF

V: TRBV28
D: -
J: TRBJ1-2
size: -
DNA: TGTGCCAGCAGCTCCGTCAGTGGGGGAGGTACGTCTGGCTACACCTTC
CDR3: CASSSVSGGGTSGYTF

V: TRBV11-2
D: -
J: TRBJ1-5
size: -
DNA: TGTGCCAGCAGCTTGGGTGGAGAAAGTCAGCCCCAGCATTTT
CDR3: CASSLGGESQPQHF

V: TRBV19
D: TRBD2
J: TRBJ2-2
size: once
DNA: TGTGCCAGTTCGCCCCGACTAGCCCGGAAGGGTACCGGGGAGCTGTTTTTT
CDR3: CASSPRLARKGTGELFF

V: TRBV5-6
D: -
J: TRBJ2-7
size: -
DNA: TGTGCCAGCAGCTTGTGGAGCTCCTACGAGCAGTACTTC
CDR3: CASSLWSSYEQYF

V: TRBV6-1
D: TRBD1
J: TRBJ2-7
size: -
DNA: TGTGCCAGCAGTACGACAGGGGGCTACGAGCAGTACTTC
CDR3: CASSTTGGYEQYF

V: TRBV28
D: -
J: TRBJ1-4
size: -
DNA: TGTGCCAGCAGGCAAGGGAGAGAAAAACTGTTTTTT
CDR3: CASRQGREKLFF

V: TRBV4-3
D: -
J: TRBJ1-6
size: -
DNA: TGCGCCAGCAGCCAAGATACGAGGGGCCCCCTCCACTTT
CDR3: CASSQDTRGPLHF

V: TRBV28
D: -
J: TRBJ1-2
size: -
DNA: TGTGCCAGCAGTGGGGGGGGCTCCTATGGCTACACCTTC
CDR3: CASSGGGSYGYTF

V: TRBV10-3
D: -
J: TRBJ2-5
size: -
DNA: TGTGCCATCAGTGAGTCTGGGGGAGAGACCCAGTACTTC
CDR3: CAISESGGETQYF

V: TRBV30
D: TRBD1
J: TRBJ2-3
size: -
DNA: TGTGCCGCGACAGGGGGCGCAGATACGCAGTATTTT
CDR3: CAATGGADTQYF

V: TRBV29-1
D: -
J: TRBJ2-7
size: once
DNA: TGCAGCGTTGCTGGCTCCGAGCAGTACTTC
CDR3: CSVAGSEQYF

V: TRBV7-9
D: TRBD2
J: TRBJ2-2
size: -
DNA: TGTGCCAGCAGCTTAAGAATGGCGGGAGGATCCGGGGAGCTGTTTTTT
CDR3: CASSLRMAGGSGELFF

V: TRBV20-1
D: TRBD1
J: TRBJ1-3
size: -
DNA: TGCAGCTCCAGGGGGCGAAACACCATATATTTT
CDR3: CSSRGRNTIYF

V: TRBV10-1
D: TRBD1
J: TRBJ1-1
size: -
DNA: TGCGCCAGCAGTGAGTCGACAGGGGGCACTGAAGCTTTCTTT
CDR3: CASSESTGGTEAFF

V: TRBV28
D: TRBD1
J: TRBJ1-1
size: few
DNA: TGTGCCAGCAGTTTAACAGGGGTGGCTGAAGCTTTCTTT
CDR3: CASSLTGVAEAFF

V: TRBV7-9
D: TRBD2
J: TRBJ2-1
size: -
DNA: TGTGCCAGCAACCCCTCGGGGGGCTACAATGAGCAGTTCTTC
CDR3: CASNPSGGYNEQFF

V: TRBV28
D: TRBD1
J: TRBJ1-4
size: -
DNA: TGTGCCAGCAGTAAGACAGGGTTGGGAAAACTGTTTTTT
CDR3: CASSKTGLGKLFF

V: TRBV19
D: TRBD1
J: TRBJ1-4
size: -
DNA: TGTGCCAGTAGTTCCCTACAGGGGACTAATGAAAAACTGTTTTTT
CDR3: CASSSLQGTNEKLFF

V: TRBV9
D: TRBD2
J: TRBJ2-1
size: -
DNA: TGTGCCAGCAGCGTAGTCGCGGCTGGGGGGGGAAATGAGCAGTTCTTC
CDR3: CASSVVAAGGGNEQFF

V: TRBV29-1
D: -
J: TRBJ2-3
size: once
DNA: TGCAGCGTTGTGGGACTCAGCACAGATACGCAGTATTTT
CDR3: CSVVGLSTDTQYF

V: TRBV4-2
D: -
J: TRBJ2-5
size: -
DNA: TGTGCCAGCAGCCAACCCGGGGACCAAGAGACCCAGTACTTC
CDR3: CASSQPGDQETQYF

V: TRBV28
D: TRBD1
J: TRBJ2-7
size: -
DNA: TGTGCCAGCAGTTCGGGACAGGGTACCCCCTACGAGCAGTACTTC
CDR3: CASSSGQGTPYEQYF

V: TRBV15
D: TRBD2
J: TRBJ2-7
size: once
DNA: TGTGCCACCAGCAGAGGTGAGCGGGAGGGTTCTGGCGAGCAGTACTTC
CDR3: CATSRGEREGSGEQYF

V: TRBV19
D: -
J: TRBJ2-3
size: -
DNA: TGTGCCAGTAGTACCGCGGTAAGGGATACGCAGTATTTT
CDR3: CASSTAVRDTQYF

V: TRBV5-1
D: -
J: TRBJ2-3
size: -
DNA: TGCGCCAGCAGCTTGGTCTTGGGGGGTTCTAGCACAGATACGCAGTATTTT
CDR3: CASSLVLGGSSTDTQYF

V: TRBV7-2
D: TRBD2
J: TRBJ2-1
size: -
DNA: TGTGCCAGCAGCTTAGTAGGGACTAGCGGGGCTAGGGATGAGCAGTTCTTC
CDR3: CASSLVGTSGARDEQFF

V: TRBV6-1
D: -
J: TRBJ1-5
size: -
DNA: TGTGCCAGCAGTGAACCTAACGGAATTCAGCCCCAGCATTTT
CDR3: CASSEPNGIQPQHF

V: TRBV4-3
D: -
J: TRBJ2-1
size: -
DNA: TGCGCCAGCAGCGTGAGGAGGGGGCTATACAATGAGCAGTTCTTC
CDR3: CASSVRRGLYNEQFF

V: TRBV5-4
D: -
J: TRBJ2-7
size: -
DNA: TGTGCCAGCAGCTTGGACTACGAGCAGTACTTC
CDR3: CASSLDYEQYF

V: TRBV28
D: -
J: TRBJ2-5
size: -
DNA: TGTGCCAGCAGTTTATCGGTCGGGGGTTTGGAGACCCAGTACTTC
CDR3: CASSLSVGGLETQYF

V: TRBV9
D: -
J: TRBJ1-3
size: -
DNA: TGTGCCAGCAGCGTATCTACCAGGGCGTCGGGAAACACCATATATTTT
CDR3: CASSVSTRASGNTIYF

V: TRBV27
D: -
J: TRBJ1-1
size: -
DNA: TGTGCCAGCAGTTTTTTAAGAGACACTGAAGCTTTCTTT
CDR3: CASSFLRDTEAFF

V: TRBV25-1
D: -
J: TRBJ2-7
size: -
DNA: TGTGCCAGCAGTGGGACAAGAGACTACGAGCAGTACTTC
CDR3: CASSGTRDYEQYF

V: TRBV10-1
D: -
J: TRBJ2-1
size: -
DNA: TGCGCCAGCAGTTTAGACAGATACAATGAGCAGTTCTTC
CDR3: CASSLDRYNEQFF